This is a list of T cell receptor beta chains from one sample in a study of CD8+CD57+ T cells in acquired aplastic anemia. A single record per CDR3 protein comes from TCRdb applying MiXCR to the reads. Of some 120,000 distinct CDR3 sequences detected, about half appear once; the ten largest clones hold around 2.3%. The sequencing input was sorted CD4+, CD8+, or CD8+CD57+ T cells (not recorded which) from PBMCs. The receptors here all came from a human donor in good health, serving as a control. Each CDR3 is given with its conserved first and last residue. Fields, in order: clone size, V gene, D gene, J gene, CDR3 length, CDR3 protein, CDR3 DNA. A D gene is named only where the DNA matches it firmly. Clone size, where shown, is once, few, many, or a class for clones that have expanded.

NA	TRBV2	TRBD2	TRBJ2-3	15	CASSDTSGLTDTQYF	TGTGCCAGCAGTGATACTAGCGGACTCACAGATACGCAGTATTTT
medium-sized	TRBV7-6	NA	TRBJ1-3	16	CASSLAGTSSGNTIYF	TGTGCCAGCAGCTTAGCAGGGACGAGCTCTGGAAACACCATATATTTT
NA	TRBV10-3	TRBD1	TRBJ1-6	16	CASSKRTGTYNSPLHF	TGTGCCAGCAGTAAAAGGACAGGGACCTATAATTCACCCCTCCACTTT
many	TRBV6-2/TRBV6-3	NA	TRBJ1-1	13	CASTIMWDTEAFF	TGTGCCAGCACTATCATGTGGGACACTGAAGCTTTCTTT
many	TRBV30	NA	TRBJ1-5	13	CAWSVDSNQPQHF	TGTGCCTGGAGCGTCGACAGCAATCAGCCCCAGCATTTT
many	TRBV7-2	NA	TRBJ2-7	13	CASSPGTQYEQYF	TGTGCCAGCAGCCCCGGGACACAATACGAGCAGTACTTC
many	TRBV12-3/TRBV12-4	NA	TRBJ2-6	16	CASSPEQVFGANVLTF	TGTGCCAGCAGTCCCGAGCAGGTCTTTGGGGCCAACGTCCTGACTTTC
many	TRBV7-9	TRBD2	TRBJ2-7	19	CASSLVGGTSGGGLAEQYF	TGTGCCAGCAGCTTAGTCGGGGGGACTAGCGGGGGGGGCCTGGCTGAGCAGTACTTC
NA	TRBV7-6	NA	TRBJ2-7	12	CASSLIPYEQYF	TGTGCCAGCAGCTTAATCCCCTACGAGCAGTACTTC
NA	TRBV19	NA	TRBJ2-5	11	CASRSSETQYF	TGTGCCAGTAGGTCATCGGAGACCCAGTACTTC
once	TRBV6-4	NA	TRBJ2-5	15	CASSAGRGGQETQYF	TGTGCCAGCAGTGCTGGGAGAGGGGGCCAAGAGACCCAGTACTTC
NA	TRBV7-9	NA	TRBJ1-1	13	CASSFSLNTEAFF	TGTGCCAGCAGCTTCTCGCTGAACACTGAAGCTTTCTTT
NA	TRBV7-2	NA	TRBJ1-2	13	CASSFDSKYGYTF	TGTGCCAGCAGCTTTGACAGCAAGTATGGCTACACCTTC